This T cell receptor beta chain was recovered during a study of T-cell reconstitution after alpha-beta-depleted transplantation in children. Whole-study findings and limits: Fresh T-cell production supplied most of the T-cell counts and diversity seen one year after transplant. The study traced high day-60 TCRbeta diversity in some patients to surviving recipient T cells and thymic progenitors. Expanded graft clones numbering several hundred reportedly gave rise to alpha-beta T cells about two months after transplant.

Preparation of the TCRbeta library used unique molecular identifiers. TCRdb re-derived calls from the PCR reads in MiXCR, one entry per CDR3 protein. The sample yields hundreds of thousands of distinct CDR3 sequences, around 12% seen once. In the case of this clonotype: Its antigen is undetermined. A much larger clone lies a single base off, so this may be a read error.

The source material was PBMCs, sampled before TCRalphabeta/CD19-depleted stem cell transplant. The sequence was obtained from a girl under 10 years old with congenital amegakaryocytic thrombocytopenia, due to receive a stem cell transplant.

This CDR3 reads CASSFPTGGHNEQFF. CDR3 bases: TGCGCCAGCAGCTTCCCGACTGGCGGACACAATGAGCAGTTCTTC. The chain uses TRBV5-1 and TRBJ2-1; D not resolved. Trimming took off 2 bases at V and 5 bases at J, with 14 bases between the two ends. The CDR3 is made up of 15 amino acids. Germline assignment: CDR1 SGHRS and CDR2 YFSETQ. Based on the CDR3 plus reference TRBV5-1 and TRBJ2-1, the full variable domain is KAGVTQTPRYLIKTRGQQVTLSCSPISGHRSVSWYQQTPGQGLQFLFEYFSETQRNKGNFPGRFSGRQFSNSRSEMNVSTLELGDSALYLCASSFPTGGHNEQFFGPGTRLTVL.